This is a list of T cell receptor beta chains from one sample in a study of blood T cell repertoires in COVID-19. Assay: immunoSEQ multiplex PCR; the TCRdb copy retains only in-frame clones and omits some. This repertoire shows around 50,000 clones, around 73% found once; its top ten account for approximately 5.3%. The sequenced material came from PBMCs or T cells enriched from blood (not recorded which). These receptors came from a woman aged 45-65 years with acute COVID-19. CDR3s include the opening cysteine and the closing phenylalanine or tryptophan. A D gene is named only where the DNA matches it firmly. Some rows mark clone size as missing; the rest say once, few, many or name a class of expanded clone.

j_call | d_call | clone_size | v_call | cdr3_nt | cdr3_aa
TRBJ1-1 | . | . | TRBV6-5 | TGTGCCAGCAGCTCTAAGGCGGGGAACACTGAAGCTTTCTTT | CASSSKAGNTEAFF
TRBJ1-6 | . | . | TRBV5-5 | TGTGCCAGCAGCTTGGCGTCGGCCTATAATTCACCCCTCCACTTT | CASSLASAYNSPLHF
TRBJ1-3 | . | . | TRBV25-1 | TGTGCCAGCAGTGATAGATGGGGAAACACCATATATTTT | CASSDRWGNTIYF
TRBJ2-3 | TRBD1 | . | TRBV7-9 | TGTGCCAGCAGCGAGGGGGCGCGAGATACGCAGTATTTT | CASSEGARDTQYF
TRBJ2-7 | TRBD1 | . | TRBV5-1 | TGCGCCAGCAGCTGGAGCCCCCCGGGACAGGGGGCTTTGGAGCAGTACTTC | CASSWSPPGQGALEQYF
TRBJ1-1 | . | . | TRBV10-3 | TGTGCCATCAGCACCGGGGGGAGCACTGAAGCTTTCTTT | CAISTGGSTEAFF
TRBJ2-3 | TRBD2 | . | TRBV11-3 | TGTGCCAGCAGCTCCGGGACTAGTCCCAACACAGATACGCAGTATTTT | CASSSGTSPNTDTQYF
TRBJ1-5 | . | few | TRBV6-1 | TGTGCCAGCAGTCAAGCTTTATATAGCAATCAGCCCCAGCATTTT | CASSQALYSNQPQHF
TRBJ1-4 | . | few | TRBV18 | TGTGCCAGCTCACCGGGCGGGCCGCTGAGTGAAAAACTGTTTTTT | CASSPGGPLSEKLFF
TRBJ2-2 | . | . | TRBV4-2 | TGTGCCAGCAGCCAAGATAGGCCAGGGGAGATCACCGGGGAGCTGTTTTTT | CASSQDRPGEITGELFF
TRBJ1-5 | . | . | TRBV20-1 | TGCAGTGCTAGTAACCCGACAGACAATCAGCCCCAGCATTTT | CSASNPTDNQPQHF
TRBJ2-5 | TRBD2 | . | TRBV5-1 | TGCGCCAGCAGCTTGTTATCTAGCGGGGGGGCCGAGACCCAGTACTTC | CASSLLSSGGAETQYF
TRBJ1-6 | . | . | TRBV2 | TGTGCCAGCAGTATGGAGGGCCTGAGTAATTCACCCCTCCACTTT | CASSMEGLSNSPLHF
TRBJ1-1 | . | few | TRBV6-5 | TGTGCCAGCAGCCAAGCGGGACCGGCGAGCGCTGAAGCTTTCTTT | CASSQAGPASAEAFF
TRBJ2-7 | TRBD1 | . | TRBV27 | TGTGCCAGCAGGCCTCCGGGACAGGTCAGTGGCGAGCAGTACTTC | CASRPPGQVSGEQYF
TRBJ2-3 | TRBD1 | . | TRBV5-6 | TGTGCCAGCAGCTTGGACGGGACAGCCTACACAGATACGCAGTATTTT | CASSLDGTAYTDTQYF
TRBJ1-1 | TRBD1 | . | TRBV5-1 | TGCGCCAGCAGAAAAGGGGGCGCTTCCACTGAAGCTTTCTTT | CASRKGGASTEAFF
TRBJ2-7 | TRBD2 | once | TRBV28 | TGTGCCAGCAGTCCCCCACGGGAGGACTACGAGCAGTACTTC | CASSPPREDYEQYF
TRBJ1-3 | . | . | TRBV11-2 | TGTGCCAGCAGCGGCGACAGTAACACCATATATTTT | CASSGDSNTIYF
TRBJ1-2 | TRBD1 | . | TRBV5-8 | TGTGCCAGCAGCTACTTACAGGGGGCGCCGATCTATGGCTACACCTTC | CASSYLQGAPIYGYTF
TRBJ2-7 | TRBD2 | . | TRBV11-3 | TGTGCCACGGGGGAGGGCTCTGCCTCCTACGAGCAGTACTTC | CATGEGSASYEQYF
TRBJ2-1 | . | . | TRBV7-3 | TGTGCCAGCAGCTTAAATCAGGCTGGGTACAATGAGCAGTTCTTC | CASSLNQAGYNEQFF
TRBJ2-2 | TRBD1 | . | TRBV5-1 | TGCGCCAGCAGCTCGACAGGGGATCCCGGGGAGCTGTTTTTT | CASSSTGDPGELFF
TRBJ2-5 | TRBD1 | . | TRBV5-1 | TGCGCCAGCAGCTTGACAGGGGAGGAGACCCAGTACTTC | CASSLTGEETQYF
TRBJ1-1 | . | . | TRBV21-1 | TGTGCCAACCCGGGAAGTTGCACTGAAGCTTTCTTT | CANPGSCTEAFF
TRBJ1-6 | TRBD1 | . | TRBV14 | TGTGCCAGCAGCCAAGGGACAGGGGGCCGATCACCCCTCCACTTT | CASSQGTGGRSPLHF
TRBJ2-2 | TRBD1 | . | TRBV5-1 | TGCGCCAGCAGCTCGGGACAGCACACCGGGGAGCTGTTTTTT | CASSSGQHTGELFF
TRBJ1-2 | . | . | TRBV14 | TGTGCCAGCAGCCAACTTGCGCAGGGCCACTATGGCTACACCTTC | CASSQLAQGHYGYTF
TRBJ2-7 | TRBD2 | . | TRBV14 | TGTGCCAGCGGATCTAGCGGGGGGGTCTCCTACGAGCAGTACTTC | CASGSSGGVSYEQYF
TRBJ1-5 | TRBD1 | once | TRBV3-1/TRBV3-2 | TGTGCCAGATCCCGGACAGGGCAGCGCCAGCCCCAGCATTTT | CARSRTGQRQPQHF
TRBJ1-3 | . | . | TRBV6-1 | TGTGCCAGCAGTGAGGAGGTTCACACCATATATTTT | CASSEEVHTIYF
TRBJ1-5 | . | few | TRBV18 | TGTGCCAGCTCACCTTCAGGGGTTAAGGATCAGCCCCAGCATTTT | CASSPSGVKDQPQHF
TRBJ1-2 | TRBD1 | . | TRBV19 | TGTGCCAGTAGGACAGGGGACAGCGGCTATGGCTACACCTTC | CASRTGDSGYGYTF
TRBJ2-5 | TRBD2 | once | TRBV5-1 | TGCGCCAGCAGATTGACTAGCGGGGTAACTCAAGAGACCCAGTACTTC | CASRLTSGVTQETQYF